This TCR beta chain was profiled in a study of regulatory T cells in long-lasting Graves disease. General study findings and limits: Persistent Graves' patients showed reduced TCR diversity versus newly diagnosed patients.

To note about this clonotype: As yet, its antigen is unknown.

Relying on iRepertoire HTBI primers and Arm-PCR of CDR3 regions, the team built TCR beta libraries. From the multiplex PCR reads, TCRdb called clonotypes with MiXCR, one entry per CDR3 protein. Among around 450,000 distinct CDR3 sequences listed, 15% to 20% were seen once. The sample's time point: newly diagnosed GD, antithyroid drugs for less than 3 months. Making the TCR library involved RNA that had been extracted from PBMCs. CDR1 and CDR2 (germline): SGHAT, FQNNGV. V lost 5 bases and J lost 5; bases outside the gene matches: 7. This CDR3 has 15 amino acids. The sample was also reused in another study, on T cells in Graves' hyperthyroidism and ophthalmopathy. Per that study: HTBI primers were the set used in a first-round RT-PCR of the TCR CDR3.

The chain is built from TRBV11-2 and TRBJ2-1, with 9 bases lining up with TRBD2. This sample comprised peripheral blood mononuclear cells (PBMCs), obtained at new diagnosis, from a patient treated with antithyroid drugs. The origin of this receptor is a man in his forties with Graves disease. DNA for the CDR3: TGTGCCAGCAGCGCCCGGACTAGCGCGCACAATGAGCAGTTCTTC. Translating it yields CASSARTSAHNEQFF.